Presented here are 29 T cell receptor beta chains from one specimen sequenced in a study of cytomegalovirus exposure and HLA in healthy donors. Amplification used 60 Vbeta primers and 13 Jbeta primers. Assay: immunoSEQ multiplex PCR; the TCRdb copy retains only in-frame clones and omits some. The sample data list 200,000 or so clones. The sample was PBMCs. These receptors were obtained from a girl aged 2 to 10 in good health and CMV-seropositive.

This chain connects TRBV11-2 to TRBJ2-7; D not certain. This CDR3 is 16 amino acids long. With 1 base removed from V and 0 bases from J, the gap between germline ends came to 13 bases. Germline V lookup: CDR1 SGHAT, CDR2 FQNNGV. For the CDR3, the DNA is TGTGCCAGCAGCTTAGTCCCTCCCACATACTCCTACGAGCAGTACTTC. It is translated as CASSLVPPTYSYEQYF.

The V gene is TRBV6-5, the J gene TRBJ2-1; no clear D gene. Germline V CDR1 and CDR2: MNHEY, SVGAGI. V lost 5 bases to trimming and J lost 5 bases, with 13 bases between them. The CDR3 is 14 residues long. The CDR3 is CASSRSAQNNEQFF. For the CDR3, the DNA is TGTGCCAGCAGTCGGTCGGCACAGAACAATGAGCAGTTCTTC.

This chain links TRBV2 with TRBJ1-1, with 8 bases matching TRBD1. Per germline, CDR1 SNHLY and CDR2 FYNNEI. The CDR3 sequence is 14 residues long. J gave up 7 bases and V 6 bases, and 10 bases lay outside the gene matches. CDR3 sequence: CASSTGTGKGEAFF. The DNA for the CDR3 is TGTGCCAGCAGCACCGGGACAGGTAAAGGTGAAGCTTTCTTT.

V and J are TRBV5-5 and TRBJ2-2; TRBD2 is a possible D gene (5 bases). The CDR3 consists of 17 residues. Trimming took 0 bases from V and 2 from J, leaving 14 bases between them. Germline V lookup: CDR1 SGHKS, CDR2 YYEKEE (reference sequence). The CDR3 reads CASSLAGIAGNTGELFF. The CDR3 region has the DNA TGTGCCAGCAGCTTGGCCGGGATAGCAGGCAACACCGGGGAGCTGTTTTTT.

This chain links TRBV30 with TRBJ2-1; D not resolved. The germline gives CDR1 GTSNPN, CDR2 SVGIG (reference sequence). The CDR3 spans 12 residues. Trimming stripped 0 bases from V and 12 bases from J, with 12 bases between. In DNA, the CDR3 is TGTGCCTGGAGTGTTTTGTCCGGTAGGCAGTTCTTC. Amino acid sequence: CAWSVLSGRQFF.

The V gene is TRBV5-4, the J gene TRBJ2-1, with 13 bases lining up with TRBD2. Trimming cost V 4 bases and J 10 bases; bases outside gene matches: 8. The CDR3 contains 15 residues. Per germline, CDR1 SGHNT and CDR2 YYREEE (reference sequence). The CDR3 sequence: CASSPGLAGVVEQFF. In DNA form, the CDR3 reads TGTGCCAGCAGCCCAGGACTAGCGGGAGTTGTAGAGCAGTTCTTC.

J is TRBJ1-5 and V is TRBV19; D might be TRBD1 (5 bases). Trimming took off 9 bases at V and 6 bases at J, with 21 bases between the two ends. CDR3 length equals 15 residues. Looked up from germline, CDR1 is LNHDA and CDR2 is SQIVND (reference sequence). The CDR3 region has the DNA TGTGCCAGCGGGTCGGGGGGGGACTGGCGTCAGCCCCAGCATTTT. Amino acids: CASGSGGDWRQPQHF.

V usage is TRBV21-1 and J usage is TRBJ2-7; TRBD1, the table's D call, was not compared with the DNA. TRBV21-1 is noted as a pseudogene. The CDR3 spans 15 residues. This chain's CDR3 is CASSSPTGVRREQYF. CDR3 DNA: TGTGCCAGCAGCTCTCCGACAGGGGTGAGACGAGAGCAGTACTTC.

This chain uses TRBV28 with TRBJ1-2, with TRBD1 matching 10 bases. Germline CDR1 MDHEN, CDR2 SYDVKM. With V trimmed by 6 bases and J by 8 bases, 9 bases remained unmatched. The CDR3 contains 14 residues. The CDR3 nucleotides read TGTGCCAGCAGGGTATCGGGACAGGGGTTAGGCTACACCTTC. It encodes CASRVSGQGLGYTF.

The chain has TRBV15 and TRBJ1-5; D is ambiguous. The ends were cut back, 0 bases at V and 0 bases at J, with 9 bases in the middle. There are 16 residues in the CDR3. Germline V CDR1 and CDR2: LNHNV, YYDKDF (reference sequence). For the CDR3, the DNA is TGTGCCACCAGCAGAGATGTACCCTATAGCAATCAGCCCCAGCATTTT. Translation: CATSRDVPYSNQPQHF.

The V call is TRBV6-1, the J call TRBJ2-5; D might be TRBD1 (6 bases). Germline CDR1 is MNHNS and CDR2 is SASEGT. The CDR3 has 14 residues. V was clipped by 6 bases and J by 4 bases, with 15 bases between them. The CDR3 loop reads CASSGNRDLETQYF. The CDR3 DNA follows: TGTGCCAGCAGCGGTAACAGGGATCTAGAGACCCAGTACTTC.

The chain combines TRBV18 with TRBJ1-2; TRBD1 aligns across 10 bases. V shed 2 bases, J shed 4 bases, and the junction held 13 bases outside the gene matches. The CDR3 length is 18 residues. Germline V gene lookup returns CDR1 KGHSH and CDR2 LQKENI. CDR3 DNA sequence: TGTGCCAGCTCACCATCTTTAGTCAGACAGGGGGCTTTCTATGGCTACACCTTC. This gives the protein CASSPSLVRQGAFYGYTF.

This chain uses TRBV29-1 with TRBJ2-5; 9 positions agree with TRBD1. The better agreement between TRBJ2-7 and the DNA end casts doubt on the J call. The CDR3 contains 14 residues. Looked up from germline, CDR1 is SQVTM and CDR2 is ANQGSEA. The CDR3 protein is CSSWNRDRVYEQYF. The CDR3 coding sequence is TGCAGCTCCTGGAACCGGGACAGGGTCTACGAGCAGTACTTC.

This rearrangement joins TRBV27 to TRBJ2-3; the match to TRBD2 covers 8 bases. Per the germline V gene, CDR1 is MNHEY and CDR2 is SMNVEV (reference sequence). The V segment lost 6 bases and the J segment 4 bases; nucleotides outside the gene matches: 15. This CDR3 has 17 residues. The CDR3 DNA reads as TGTGCCAGCAGCCCTGGGATGGCGGGAGGTTGGTCAGATACGCAGTATTTT. Translated: CASSPGMAGGWSDTQYF.

CDR3 region: CASSYRGQEGSPLHF. DNA of the CDR3: TGTGCCAGCAGTTACCGGGGACAGGAGGGGTCACCCCTCCACTTT. The J gene is TRBJ1-6, the V gene TRBV6-6; 8 positions match TRBD1. The CDR3 extends over 15 amino acids. V lost 2 bases to trimming and J lost 10 bases; unmatched junction nucleotides: 7. Per germline, CDR1 MNHNY and CDR2 SVGAGI (reference sequence).

About this clone: The missing conserved phenylalanine or tryptophan at the end of this CDR3 makes a read error likely. It is unclear where the CDR3 begins or ends on the DNA, so no DNA is shown, and the CDR3 is as TCRdb lists it. The chain links TRBV7-5 to TRBJ2-4; TRBD2, the table's D call, lacks a check against the DNA. TRBV7-5 is described as a pseudogene. The CDR3 spans 17 residues, counting both ends. This chain's CDR3 is CVRSLMAGGIAKNIQYL.

The rearrangement joins TRBV28 to TRBJ1-5; TRBD1 matches 9 bases. The CDR3 is 15 amino acids. V lost 5 bases, J lost 1 base, and 3 bases stayed unmatched. The germline V gene has CDR1 MDHEN and CDR2 SYDVKM. CDR3 bases: TGTGCCAGCAGTCCGACAGGGGGAAGCAATCAGCCCCAGCATTTT. Residues: CASSPTGGSNQPQHF.

The chain links TRBV19 to TRBJ2-6, with TRBD2 matching over 7 bases. Per the germline V gene, CDR1 is LNHDA and CDR2 is SQIVND (reference sequence). Losses at the gene ends were 3 bases for V and 0 bases for J; bases not matched to a gene: 20. This CDR3 contains 22 residues. The CDR3 reads CASSIWVPTPRDYSSGANVLTF. CDR3 DNA sequence: TGTGCCAGTAGTATTTGGGTCCCAACCCCAAGGGACTACAGCTCTGGGGCCAACGTCCTGACTTTC.

This chain joins TRBV5-4 and TRBJ2-3; TRBD2 matches at 12 bases. V lost 4 bases, J lost 6 bases, and 9 bases stayed unmatched. CDR1 is SGHNT, CDR2 YYREEE, per germline (reference sequence). The CDR3 has 16 amino acids. The CDR3 loop is CASSLSSGRAIDTQYF. The CDR3 nucleotides are TGTGCCAGCAGCCTATCTAGCGGGAGGGCCATCGATACGCAGTATTTT.

This chain uses TRBV14 with TRBJ2-1; TRBD1 aligns across 9 bases. The CDR3 loop spans 16 amino acids. Unmatched junction bases numbered 7, after V lost 2 bases and J lost 5 bases. The germline gives CDR1 SGHDN, CDR2 FVKESK. The CDR3: CASSQWGGQGHNEQFF. The CDR3 coding sequence is TGTGCCAGCAGCCAATGGGGGGGACAGGGCCACAATGAGCAGTTCTTC.

As DNA, the CDR3 is TGTGCCAGCAGTGACCAGCAGGGCCCTGAAGCTTTCTTT. Translation gives CASSDQQGPEAFF. This chain joins TRBV28 and TRBJ1-1; possible D gene TRBD1, 5 bases. From germline, CDR1 is MDHEN and CDR2 SYDVKM. V was shortened by 5 bases and J by 6 bases, with 13 bases between the two germline ends. CDR3 length: 13 amino acids.

The rearrangement links TRBV19 to TRBJ1-2; 7 bases agree with TRBD1. Trimming took 6 bases from V and 0 from J; bases not matched to a gene: 7. Germline CDR1 and CDR2: LNHDA and SQIVND (reference sequence). This CDR3 comprises 15 residues. The CDR3 coding sequence is TGTGCCAGTAGCCAAACCGGGACAGCTAACTATGGCTACACCTTC. Protein: CASSQTGTANYGYTF.

The chain joins TRBV7-2 to TRBJ2-2, with 9 nucleotides matching TRBD1. The junction had 11 bases not matched to a gene; V was cut back by 5 bases and J by 7 bases. Germline CDR1 SGHTA, CDR2 FQGNSA. The CDR3 length is 16 residues. The CDR3 DNA reads as TGTGCCAGCAGCCTCCACAGGGGGCGACGGTTCGGGGAGCTGTTTTTT. Its translation: CASSLHRGRRFGELFF.

V and J are TRBV19 and TRBJ2-5; perhaps TRBD1 as D (6 bases). With the DNA end fitting TRBJ2-7 better, the J assignment may be wrong. The CDR3 is 14 residues long. Germline assignment: CDR1 LNHDA and CDR2 SQIVND (reference sequence). For the CDR3, the DNA is TGTGCCAGTACCCACGGACAGATACCCTACGAGCAGTACTTC. It yields the protein CASTHGQIPYEQYF.

This chain connects TRBV5-1 to TRBJ2-7; D not certain. This CDR3 is 12 amino acids long. The V and J ends lost 7 bases and 6 bases respectively, with 14 bases between them. Germline V lookup: CDR1 SGHRS, CDR2 YFSETQ. CDR3 nucleotide sequence: TGCGCCAGCCGATTATCAGGCTCCGAGCAGTACTTC. It specifies CASRLSGSEQYF.

The V call is TRBV2, the J call TRBJ2-5; 8 bases match TRBD1. The V gene's germline CDR1 is SNHLY and CDR2 FYNNEI. The V gene end was trimmed by 8 bases and the J gene end by 4 bases; junction bases not matched to a gene: 9. The CDR3 is 14 residues long. This CDR3 is CASDTAGGGETQYF. CDR3 coding DNA: TGTGCCAGCGATACAGCAGGGGGCGGAGAGACCCAGTACTTC.

V usage is TRBV19 and J usage is TRBJ1-5, with D hard to call. Germline V gene sequence: CDR1 LNHDA, CDR2 SQIVND (reference sequence). The CDR3 has 15 residues. V was pared by 3 bases and J by 0 bases, with 9 bases between. CDR3 in DNA: TGTGCCAGTAGTATGGGAGAGTATAGCAATCAGCCCCAGCATTTT. The encoded protein is CASSMGEYSNQPQHF.

V usage is TRBV5-4 and J usage is TRBJ2-3; possibly TRBD2 for D (6 bases). V lost 4 bases and J lost 1, with 16 bases in between. Germline V lookup: CDR1 SGHNT, CDR2 YYREEE (reference sequence). The CDR3 extends over 16 amino acids. The CDR3, as DNA: TGTGCCAGCAGCACCAATGGGGGGATGGGCACAGATACGCAGTATTTT. Translation: CASSTNGGMGTDTQYF.

This rearrangement joins TRBV4-2 to TRBJ2-7, with 9 bases aligning to TRBD1. With 3 bases clipped from V and 5 bases from J, the junction kept 8 bases outside the gene matches. Germline lookup yields CDR1 LGHNA and CDR2 YNFKEQ. The CDR3 covers 15 residues. For the CDR3, the DNA is TGTGCCAGCAGCCAGAGACAGGGGGTACTCCACGAGCAGTACTTC. Protein: CASSQRQGVLHEQYF.